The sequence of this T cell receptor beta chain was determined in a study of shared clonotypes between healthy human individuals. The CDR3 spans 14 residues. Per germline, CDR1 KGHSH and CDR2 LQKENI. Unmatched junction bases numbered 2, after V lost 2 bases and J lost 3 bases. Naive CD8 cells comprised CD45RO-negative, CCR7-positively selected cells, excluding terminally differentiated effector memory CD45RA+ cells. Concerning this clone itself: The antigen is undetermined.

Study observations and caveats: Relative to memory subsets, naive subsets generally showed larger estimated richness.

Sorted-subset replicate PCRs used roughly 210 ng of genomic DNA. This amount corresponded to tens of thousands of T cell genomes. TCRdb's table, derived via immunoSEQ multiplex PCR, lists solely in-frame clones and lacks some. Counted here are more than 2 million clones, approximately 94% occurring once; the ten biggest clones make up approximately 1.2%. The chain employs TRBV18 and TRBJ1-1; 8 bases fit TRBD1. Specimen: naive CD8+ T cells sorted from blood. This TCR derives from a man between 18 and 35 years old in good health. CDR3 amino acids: CASSPTDRDTEAFF. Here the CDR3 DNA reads TGTGCCAGCTCACCAACGGACAGGGACACTGAAGCTTTCTTT.